This TCR beta chain derives from a study of T cells in women clearing cervical HPV infection. Study background: Cases' blood sampling followed lesion detection by median approximately 150 days (90 to 200).

The CDR3 is 16 residues long. CDR1 and CDR2 from the germline V gene are LNHDA and SQIVND (reference sequence). J lost 8 bases, V lost 4 bases, and 11 bases had no gene match. General observations from the study: TRBV6-7 relative abundance averaged around 0.11% in cases and 0.15% to 0.2% in controls.

The data were produced by immunoSEQ multiplex PCR, yet TCRdb's version contains in-frame clones alone and is incomplete. The sample holds about 20,000 clones. Comment on this clone: Its antigen is unidentified. The read comes to an end 3 residues before the CDR3 does, leaving the germline J gene to fill in the end.

The chain is built from TRBV19 and TRBJ2-1, with 10 bases that match TRBD2. Sequencing was performed on blood buffy coat. The clonotype originates from a woman between 18 and 69 years old with a cervical HPV16 infection that either progressed to CIN3+ or cleared (not recorded which). The DNA read from the CDR3 is TGTGCCAGTAGTAGGTTGGCAGCGGGAGGGCCCGATGAG. Translation: CASSRLAAGGPDE. The entire CDR3 sequence reads CASSRLAAGGPDEQFF.